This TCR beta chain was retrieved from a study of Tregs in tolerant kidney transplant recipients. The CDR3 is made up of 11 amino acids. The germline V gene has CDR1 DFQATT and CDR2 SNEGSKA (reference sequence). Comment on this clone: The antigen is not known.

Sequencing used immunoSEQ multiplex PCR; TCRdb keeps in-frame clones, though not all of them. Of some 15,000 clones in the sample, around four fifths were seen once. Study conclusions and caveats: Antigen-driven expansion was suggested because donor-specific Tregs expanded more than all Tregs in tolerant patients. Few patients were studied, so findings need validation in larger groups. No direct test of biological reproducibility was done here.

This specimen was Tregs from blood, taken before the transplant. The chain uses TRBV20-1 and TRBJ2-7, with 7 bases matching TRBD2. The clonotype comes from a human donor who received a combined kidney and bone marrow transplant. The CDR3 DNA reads TGCAGGGTGAGCGGGATTTACGAGCAGTACTTC. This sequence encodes CRVSGIYEQYF.